Following are 16 T cell receptor beta chains from one sample sequenced in a study of OX40 agonist ivuxolimab in advanced cancers. Assay: immunoSEQ multiplex PCR; the TCRdb copy retains only in-frame clones and omits some. The data contain tens of thousands of clones, about 80% of them singletons. Sequencing was performed on CD4+ or CD8+ T cells sorted from blood, taken in a trial of the OX40 agonist ivuxolimab. The receptors here all came from an adult with an advanced solid tumor such as melanoma, head and neck, liver or kidney cancer.

This clone was seen a single time. V and J are TRBV18 and TRBJ2-5, with D hard to call. CDR1 KGHSH and CDR2 LQKENI come from the germline V gene. Between the trimmed V and J ends, which lost 3 bases and 5 bases, there was a span of 7 bases. CDR3 length: 12 residues. CDR3 nucleotide sequence: TGTGCCAGCTCACCGTCTCGGGAGACCCAGTACTTC. Translation gives CASSPSRETQYF.

This sequence joins TRBV6-6 and TRBJ2-1; maybe TRBD2 (6 bases). The germline V gene encodes CDR1 MNHNY and CDR2 SVGAGI (reference sequence). The CDR3 consists of 16 residues. The V end was cut by 6 bases, the J end by 1 base, with 16 bases between. The CDR3 DNA is TGTGCCAGCAGACCCCGTGGAGGGACTTCCTACAATGAGCAGTTCTTC. This sequence encodes CASRPRGGTSYNEQFF.

This sequence joins TRBV7-3 and TRBJ2-7, with a weak D call TRBD2 (5 bases). V was shortened by 5 bases and J by 2 bases, with 7 bases between the two germline ends. CDR1 and CDR2 from the germline V gene are SGHTA and FQGTGA. This CDR3 is built from 12 residues. The CDR3 sequence is CASSPEAYEQYF. CDR3 in DNA: TGTGCCAGCAGCCCGGAGGCCTACGAGCAGTACTTC.

The count of this clone is one. This chain links TRBV5-1 with TRBJ1-4, with no clear D. Trimming left V 4 bases short and J 7 bases short, with 8 bases between. The CDR3 has 12 amino acids. The germline gives CDR1 SGHRS, CDR2 YFSETQ. The CDR3 DNA sequence: TGCGCCAGCAGCGAGGCTTTTGAAAAACTGTTTTTT. Translation gives CASSEAFEKLFF.

The rearrangement links TRBV27 to TRBJ1-2, with 9 bases matching TRBD1. Germline values: CDR1 MNHEY, CDR2 SMNVEV (reference sequence). The CDR3 is 14 residues long. With V trimmed by 5 bases and J by 8 bases, 9 bases remained unmatched. The CDR3 region is CASSPGDRVMGYTF. CDR3 coding DNA: TGTGCCAGCAGTCCGGGGGACAGGGTAATGGGCTACACCTTC.

This chain joins TRBV5-1 and TRBJ1-2; the match to TRBD1 covers 7 bases. Germline CDR1 and CDR2: SGHRS and YFSETQ. The V segment lost 4 bases and the J segment 3 bases; nucleotides outside the gene matches: 3. The CDR3 is 13 amino acids. This CDR3 is CASSPGGHYGYTF. The CDR3 DNA reads as TGCGCCAGCAGCCCAGGGGGTCACTATGGCTACACCTTC.

This sequence joins TRBV7-2 and TRBJ2-7, with 8 bases that match TRBD2. Germline V gene data show CDR1 as SGHTA and CDR2 as FQGNSA. J gave up 3 bases and V 9 bases, and 4 bases lay outside the gene matches. The CDR3 consists of 12 residues. DNA for the CDR3: TGTGCCAGTAGCGGGGACAACTACGAGCAGTACTTC. Protein: CASSGDNYEQYF.

This chain connects TRBV5-1 to TRBJ1-4, with 8 bases aligning to TRBD1. The V and J ends lost 0 bases and 5 bases, in that order; junction bases with no gene match: 6. The CDR3 covers 16 residues. Germline CDR1 reads SGHRS; CDR2 reads YFSETQ. CDR3 nucleotide sequence: TGCGCCAGCAGCTTGGTCGGACAGGGCCAGAATGAAAAACTGTTTTTT. Its translation: CASSLVGQGQNEKLFF.

J is TRBJ2-1 and V is TRBV11-1; D is undetermined. Trimming removed 2 bases from V and 4 bases from J, with 6 bases in between. Germline CDR1 and CDR2: SGHAT and FQDESV (reference sequence). The CDR3 length is 13 residues. This CDR3 reads CASSLSEYNEQFF. The CDR3 nucleotides read TGTGCCAGCAGCTTATCTGAATACAATGAGCAGTTCTTC. Together with reference TRBV11-1 and TRBJ2-1, the CDR3 gives the full variable domain: EAEVAQSPRYKITEKSQAVAFWCDPISGHATLYWYRQILGQGPELLVQFQDESVVDDSQLPKDRFSAERLKGVDSTLKIQPAELGDSAMYLCASSLSEYNEQFFGPGTRLTVL.

The chain combines TRBV9 with TRBJ1-5, with 9 bases fitting TRBD1. In germline, CDR1 is SGDLS, CDR2 YYNGEE. CDR3 length: 18 residues. Losses at the gene ends were 0 bases for V and 1 base for J; bases not matched to a gene: 8. The CDR3 reads CASSVGEGGTGSNQPQHF. The CDR3 bases are TGTGCCAGCAGCGTAGGGGAAGGGGGGACAGGGAGCAATCAGCCCCAGCATTTT. Looking up the rest from reference TRBV9 and TRBJ1-5 gives the full variable domain: DSGVTQTPKHLITATGQRVTLRCSPRSGDLSVYWYQQSLDQGLQFLIQYYNGEERAKGNILERFSAQQFPDLHSELNLSSLELGDSALYFCASSVGEGGTGSNQPQHFGDGTRLSIL.

This rearrangement joins TRBV5-4 to TRBJ2-1; 12 bases map to TRBD2. The CDR3 runs 17 residues. Per the germline V gene, CDR1 is SGHNT and CDR2 is YYREEE (reference sequence). The V and J ends lost 0 bases and 7 bases, in that order; junction bases with no gene match: 8. For the CDR3, the DNA is TGTGCCAGCAGCTTGGAGCTAGCGGGGGGGCGGTTGAATGAGCAGTTCTTC. It is translated as CASSLELAGGRLNEQFF.

The chain has TRBV30 and TRBJ1-6; maybe TRBD1 (6 bases). Germline V gene sequence: CDR1 GTSNPN, CDR2 SVGIG (reference sequence). Deletions cut 4 bases from V and 2 bases from J, with 18 bases between. The CDR3 totals 17 residues. The CDR3 coding sequence is TGTGCCTGGATGGGATCGGCGGGGGGCGCCTATAATTCACCCCTCCACTTT. Amino acid sequence: CAWMGSAGGAYNSPLHF. The full variable domain, in which reference TRBV30 and TRBJ1-6 provide the parts outside the CDR3, is SQTIHQWPATLVQPVGSPLSLECTVEGTSNPNLYWYRQAAGRGLQLLFYSVGIGQISSEVPQNLSASRPQDRQFILSSKKLLLSDSGFYLCAWMGSAGGAYNSPLHFGNGTRLTVT.

The CDR3 DNA is TGTGCCAGCAGCCCGGACTCAGGGACGATGGATACGCAGTATTTT. This gives the protein CASSPDSGTMDTQYF. This rearrangement joins TRBV7-2 to TRBJ2-3; D could derive from TRBD1 or TRBD2 (5 bases each). V lost 5 bases and J lost 6, with 18 bases in between. CDR3 length equals 15 residues. Germline values: CDR1 SGHTA, CDR2 FQGNSA.

The chain joins TRBV5-5 to TRBJ2-3, with D tentatively TRBD1 or TRBD2 (6 bases each). V gave up 4 bases and J gave up 0 bases, with 15 bases separating them. Germline V CDR1 and CDR2: SGHKS, YYEKEE (reference sequence). This CDR3 is 16 amino acids long. The CDR3 sequence: CASSPSGGISTDTQYF. CDR3 coding DNA: TGTGCCAGCAGCCCCTCCGGGGGCATAAGCACAGATACGCAGTATTTT.

The chain couples TRBV7-9 to TRBJ2-3; TRBD2 aligns across 15 bases. The CDR3 runs 19 residues. In germline, CDR1 is SEHNR, CDR2 FQNEAQ (reference sequence). V lost 6 bases and J lost 2; bases outside the gene matches: 12. The CDR3 bases are TGTGCCAGCAGTTCAGGACTAGCGGGAGGGCCCCAACCCACAGATACGCAGTATTTT. Encoded protein: CASSSGLAGGPQPTDTQYF.

This chain uses TRBV4-2 with TRBJ1-4, with D hard to call. The CDR3 has 15 amino acids. Per germline, CDR1 LGHNA and CDR2 YNFKEQ. V was trimmed by 0 bases and J by 7 bases, leaving 12 bases between them. CDR3 loop: CASSQDRGGLEKLFF. The CDR3 DNA is TGTGCCAGCAGCCAAGACCGAGGAGGTCTTGAAAAACTGTTTTTT.